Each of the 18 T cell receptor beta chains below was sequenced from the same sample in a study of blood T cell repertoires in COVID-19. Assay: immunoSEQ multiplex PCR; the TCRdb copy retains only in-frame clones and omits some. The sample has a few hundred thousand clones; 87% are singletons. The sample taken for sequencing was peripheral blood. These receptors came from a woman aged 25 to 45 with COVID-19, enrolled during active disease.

The CDR3 loop is CASSQDRGRDTIYF. CDR3 nucleotide sequence: TGCGCCAGCAGCCAAGACAGGGGCAGGGACACCATATATTTT. The J gene is TRBJ1-3, the V gene TRBV4-1, with D possibly matching TRBD1 (6 bases). This CDR3 has 14 residues. Germline CDR1 is MGHRA and CDR2 is YSYEKL. The V and J ends lost 0 bases and 8 bases respectively, with 11 bases between them.

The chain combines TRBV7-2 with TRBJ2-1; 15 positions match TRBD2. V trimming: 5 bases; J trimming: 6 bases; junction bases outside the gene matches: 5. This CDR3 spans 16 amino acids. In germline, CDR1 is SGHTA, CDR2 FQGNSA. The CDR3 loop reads CASSLGLAGGANEQFF. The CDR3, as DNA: TGTGCCAGCAGCCTGGGACTAGCGGGAGGCGCCAATGAGCAGTTCTTC.

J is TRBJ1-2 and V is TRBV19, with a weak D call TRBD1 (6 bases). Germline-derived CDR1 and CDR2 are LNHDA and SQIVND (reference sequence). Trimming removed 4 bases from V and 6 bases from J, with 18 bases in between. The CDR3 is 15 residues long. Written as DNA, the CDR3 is TGTGCCAGTAGTAGATTCGACAGGCCAATGGATGGCTACACCTTC. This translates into CASSRFDRPMDGYTF.

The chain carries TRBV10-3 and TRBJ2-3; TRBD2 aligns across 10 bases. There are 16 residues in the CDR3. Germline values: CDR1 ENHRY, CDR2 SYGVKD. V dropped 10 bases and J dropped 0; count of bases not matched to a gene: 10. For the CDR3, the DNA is TGTGCCACCTCCGGACTAGCGGATACTAGCACAGATACGCAGTATTTT. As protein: CATSGLADTSTDTQYF.

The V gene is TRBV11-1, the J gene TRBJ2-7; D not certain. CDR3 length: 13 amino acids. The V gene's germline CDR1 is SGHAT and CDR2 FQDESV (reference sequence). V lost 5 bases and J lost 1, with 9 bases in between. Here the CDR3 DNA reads TGTGCCAGCAGCCTCCCAACTTCCTACGAGCAGTACTTC. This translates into CASSLPTSYEQYF.

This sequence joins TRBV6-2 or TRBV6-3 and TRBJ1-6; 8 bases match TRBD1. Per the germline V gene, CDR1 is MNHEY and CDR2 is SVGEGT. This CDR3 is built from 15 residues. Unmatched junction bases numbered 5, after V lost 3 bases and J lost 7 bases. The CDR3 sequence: CASSYTDRGNSPLHF. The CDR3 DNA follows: TGTGCCAGCAGTTATACCGACAGGGGCAATTCACCCCTCCACTTT.

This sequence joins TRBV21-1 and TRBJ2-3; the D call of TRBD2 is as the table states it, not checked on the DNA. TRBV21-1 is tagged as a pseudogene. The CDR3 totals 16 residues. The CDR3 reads CASSNASGTYTDTQYF. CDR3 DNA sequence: TGTGCCAGCAGCAATGCTAGCGGGACCTACACAGATACGCAGTATTTT.

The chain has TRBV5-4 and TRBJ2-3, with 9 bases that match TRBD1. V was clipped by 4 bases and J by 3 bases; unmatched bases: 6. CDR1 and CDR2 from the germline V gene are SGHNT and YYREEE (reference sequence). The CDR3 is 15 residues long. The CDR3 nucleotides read TGTGCCAGCAGCCCGCGGACAGGGGCGACAGATACGCAGTATTTT. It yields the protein CASSPRTGATDTQYF.

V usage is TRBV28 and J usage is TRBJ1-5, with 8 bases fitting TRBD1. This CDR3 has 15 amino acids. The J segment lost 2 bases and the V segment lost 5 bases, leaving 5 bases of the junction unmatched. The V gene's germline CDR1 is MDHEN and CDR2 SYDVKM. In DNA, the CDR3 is TGTGCCAGCAGTCCCAGGGGGCTCGGCAATCAGCCCCAGCATTTT. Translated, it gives CASSPRGLGNQPQHF.

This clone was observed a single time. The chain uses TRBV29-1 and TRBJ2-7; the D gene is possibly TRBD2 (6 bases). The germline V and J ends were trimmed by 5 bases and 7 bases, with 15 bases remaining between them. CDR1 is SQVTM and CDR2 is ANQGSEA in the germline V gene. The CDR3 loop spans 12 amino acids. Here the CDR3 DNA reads TGCAGCGTTCGGACTACCCCTTGGGAGCAGTACTTC. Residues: CSVRTTPWEQYF.

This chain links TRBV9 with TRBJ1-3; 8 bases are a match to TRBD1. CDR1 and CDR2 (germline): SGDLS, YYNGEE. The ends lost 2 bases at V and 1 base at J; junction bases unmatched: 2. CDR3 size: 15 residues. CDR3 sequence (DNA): TGTGCCAGCAGCGTGGACAGGGCATCTGGAAACACCATATATTTT. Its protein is CASSVDRASGNTIYF.

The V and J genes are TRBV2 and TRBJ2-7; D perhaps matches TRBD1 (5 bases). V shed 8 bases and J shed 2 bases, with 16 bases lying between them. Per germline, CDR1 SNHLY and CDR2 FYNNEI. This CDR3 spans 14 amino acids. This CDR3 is CASWLRTPTYEQYF. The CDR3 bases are TGTGCCAGCTGGCTTAGGACACCCACCTACGAGCAGTACTTC.

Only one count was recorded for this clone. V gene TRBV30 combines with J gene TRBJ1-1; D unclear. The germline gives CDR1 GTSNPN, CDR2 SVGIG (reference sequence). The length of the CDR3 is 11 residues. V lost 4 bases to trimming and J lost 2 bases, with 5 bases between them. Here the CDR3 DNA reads TGTGCCTGGAACATTAACACTGAAGCTTTCTTT. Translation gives CAWNINTEAFF.

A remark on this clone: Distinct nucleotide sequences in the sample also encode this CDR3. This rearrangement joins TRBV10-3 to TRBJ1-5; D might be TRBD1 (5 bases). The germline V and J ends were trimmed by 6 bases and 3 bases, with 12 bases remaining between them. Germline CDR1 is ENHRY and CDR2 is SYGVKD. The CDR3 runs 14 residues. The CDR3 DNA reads TGTGCCATCAGGGGGACGGGAGACAATCAGCCCCAGCATTTT. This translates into CAIRGTGDNQPQHF.

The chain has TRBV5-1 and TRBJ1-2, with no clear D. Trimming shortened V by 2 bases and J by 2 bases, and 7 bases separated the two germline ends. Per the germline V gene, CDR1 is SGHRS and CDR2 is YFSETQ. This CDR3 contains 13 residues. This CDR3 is CASSFTGNYGYTF. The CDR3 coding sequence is TGCGCCAGCAGCTTCACCGGGAACTATGGCTACACCTTC.

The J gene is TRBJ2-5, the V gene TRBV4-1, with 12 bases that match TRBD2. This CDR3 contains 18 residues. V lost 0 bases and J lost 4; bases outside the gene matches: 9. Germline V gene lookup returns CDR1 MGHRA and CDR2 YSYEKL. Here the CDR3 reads CASSQDVLAGGWGETQYF. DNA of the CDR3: TGCGCCAGCAGCCAAGATGTCCTAGCGGGAGGGTGGGGAGAGACCCAGTACTTC.

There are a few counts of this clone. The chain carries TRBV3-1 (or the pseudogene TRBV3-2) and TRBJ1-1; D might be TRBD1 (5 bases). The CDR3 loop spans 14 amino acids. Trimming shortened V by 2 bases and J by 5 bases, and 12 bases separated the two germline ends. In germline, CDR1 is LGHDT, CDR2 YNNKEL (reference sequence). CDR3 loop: CASSQRRGNTEAFF. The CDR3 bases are TGTGCCAGCAGCCAAAGGAGGGGTAATACTGAAGCTTTCTTT.

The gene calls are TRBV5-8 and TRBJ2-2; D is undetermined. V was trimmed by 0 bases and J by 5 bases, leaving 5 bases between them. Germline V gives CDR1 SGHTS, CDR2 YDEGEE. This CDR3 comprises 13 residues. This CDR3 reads CASSLVGTGELFF. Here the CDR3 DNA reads TGTGCCAGCAGCTTGGTCGGGACCGGGGAGCTGTTTTTT.